This T cell receptor (beta chain) was recovered during a study of glioma-infiltrating T cells. About the research overall: Low-grade gliomas were grade II; glioblastomas were grade IV at initial diagnosis. Study-level findings and limits: Gliomas, especially low-grade, showed above-expected tissue-blood divergence; non-neoplastic patients showed below. Very few CDR3 sequences were shared between tissue and blood.

In germline, CDR1 is SGHTA, CDR2 FQGNSA. The CDR3 spans 13 residues. Trimming removed 8 bases from V and 1 base from J, with 11 bases in between. TCR alpha and beta CDR3 regions were amplified from RNA using iRepertoire nested multiplex PCR. Tissue mRNA or PBMC total RNA, 100-400 ng, went into one-step reverse transcription and amplification. TCRdb recomputed calls from the multiplex PCR reads with MiXCR, one row per CDR3 protein. This table holds around 350,000 distinct CDR3 sequences, 41% found once. This clonotype showed up many times. The antigen is undetermined. The sequence derives from a human donor with low-grade glioma or glioblastoma, undergoing nonglioma brain surgery, or in good health (not recorded which). The sample taken for sequencing was glioma tissue, nonneoplastic brain tissue, or PBMCs (not recorded which). The chain is built from TRBV7-2 and TRBJ1-1, with D possibly being TRBD1 (6 bases). CDR3: CASRAQGNTEAFF. The CDR3 DNA follows: TGTGCCAGCCGAGCACAGGGGAACACTGAAGCTTTCTTT.